This T cell receptor beta chain comes out of a study of T-cell reconstitution after alpha-beta-depleted transplantation in children. This clonotype was detected many times. TCRbeta library construction was performed incorporating unique molecular identifiers. TCRdb re-derived calls from the PCR reads in MiXCR, one entry per CDR3 protein. The profile covers around 600,000 distinct CDR3 sequences, with 8% to 11% appearing a single time and approximately 4.1% taken by the ten largest. Trimming took off 2 bases at V and 10 bases at J, with 9 bases between the two ends. CDR3 length equals 12 residues. Germline loops: CDR1 MNHEY, CDR2 SMNVEV (reference sequence).

This chain links TRBV27 with TRBJ2-1; D not resolved. This clonotype was obtained from a human donor who donated a stem cell graft to a child with acute myeloid leukemia. The specimen comprised PBMCs from the stem cell graft donor, sampled from the stem cell graft. CDR3: CASSLGVGEQFF. In nucleotides, the CDR3 is TGTGCCAGCAGTTTAGGAGTTGGGGAGCAGTTCTTC.